Given below is one T cell receptor (beta chain) in context. Antigen unknown. The sample is drawn from a study of OX40 agonist ivuxolimab in advanced cancers. Study in general: Enrolled patients in dose escalation had cancers that were hepatocellular carcinoma, melanoma, renal cell or head and neck cancer.

Data came from immunoSEQ multiplex PCR; TCRdb stores just in-frame clones and leaves some out. The sample records roughly 75,000 clones, 80% to 90% being singletons. Whole-study findings and limits: People who partly responded at 0.1-3.0 mg/kg had some of the least clonal expansion seen. Both CD4+ and CD8+ T cell populations in blood had undergone clonal expansion by week 6 at 0.1 to 3.0 mg/kg.

Autoimmune disease history or systemic immunosuppression meant exclusion. The sequencing used CD4+ or CD8+ T cells sorted from blood, collected in a trial of the OX40 agonist ivuxolimab. The receptor was derived from an adult with an advanced solid tumor such as melanoma, head and neck, liver or kidney cancer.

The CDR3 is CASSYSWGDAYGYTF. The CDR3 DNA is TGTGCCAGCAGTTACTCGTGGGGGGATGCCTATGGCTACACCTTC. The genes are TRBV6-5 and TRBJ1-2; tentatively, D is TRBD1 (5 bases). The germline CDR1 and CDR2 sequences are MNHEY and SVGAGI. Deletions cut 0 bases from V and 4 bases from J, with 12 bases between. The length of the CDR3 is 15 residues.